This entry is about one T cell receptor beta chain. This sample was included in a study of PD-1 blockade in classical Hodgkin lymphoma. Relapse was seen in all patients after autologous stem cell transplantation, and brentuximab vedotin exposure was variable. Patients' outcomes at their best amounted to complete response, partial response or progressive disease. Here immunoSEQ multiplex PCR was the method, and the copy in TCRdb shows in-frame clones only, minus some. The sample records around 65,000 clones, about 87% being singletons. This clonotype originated in a human donor with classical Hodgkin lymphoma. The source was peripheral blood mononuclear cells (PBMCs), collected at baseline.

CDR3 amino acids: CASSLAGTGVPYEQYF. CDR3 sequence (DNA): TGCGCCAGCAGCTTGGCCGGGACAGGGGTCCCCTACGAGCAGTACTTC. The V and J genes are TRBV5-1 and TRBJ2-7, with TRBD1 matching over 10 bases. Losses at the gene ends were 0 bases for V and 2 bases for J; bases not matched to a gene: 5. Germline CDR1 is SGHRS and CDR2 is YFSETQ. This CDR3 contains 16 residues.